A selection of T cell receptor beta chains follows, all from one sample in a study of blood T cells in healthy people across ages. One entry per CDR3 protein, called by TCRdb with MiXCR from the 5' RACE reads. The data contain about 730,000 distinct CDR3 sequences, 40% to 45% of them seen just once; the ten biggest clones take up 20% to 25%. The sample taken for sequencing was blood. These receptors originate from a woman aged 55-70 years in good health. CDR3s include the opening cysteine and the closing phenylalanine or tryptophan. The D gene is left open where the match is weak. The size of a clone is reported for some rows only, either as once, few or many, or as a class for expanded clones.

size	V	D	CDR3
-	TRBV6-1	TRBD1	CASSPATPGQAYNEQFF
-	TRBV6-2/TRBV6-3	-	CASALPRAEQFF
-	TRBV15	TRBD1	CATSSLGTGYEQYF
-	TRBV20-1	-	CSAIPNYGYTF
many	TRBV12-3/TRBV12-4	-	CASRQGNTYEQYF
many	TRBV12-3/TRBV12-4	TRBD1	CASSLDRGRRTDTQYF
-	TRBV12-3/TRBV12-4	TRBD1	CASRDRAKPPQHF
-	TRBV30	-	CAWSVRVGQPQHF
-	TRBV6-2/TRBV6-3	-	CASSYGDGETHGYTF
-	TRBV2	TRBD2	CASSVERGARETQYF
-	TRBV20-1	-	CSVRTSKETQYF
-	TRBV20-1	TRBD2	CRATSGQSYEQYF
few	TRBV29-1	TRBD1	CNVEGVGTGKAYNEQFF
few	TRBV12-3/TRBV12-4	TRBD1	CASSSPDRGLGYGYTF
-	TRBV9	TRBD2	CASDSDGELADTTDNEQFF
-	TRBV10-3	TRBD1	CATKTGTYNSPLHF
-	TRBV9	TRBD2	CASSGRMGRGIATQYF
-	TRBV13	TRBD2	CASSTLTSGGTDTQYF
-	TRBV28	-	CASSLTLQGSYEQYF
many	TRBV10-1	TRBD1	CASSDHRGAYEQYF
-	TRBV9	-	CASSGGVRGANVLTF
-	TRBV20-1	-	CSASLESRFF
-	TRBV20-1	-	CSAETPGVRNEQYF
-	TRBV5-1	-	CASSLPLVTDTQYF
few	TRBV5-1	TRBD1	CASSLRAGGTYEQYF
once	TRBV20-1	TRBD2	CSAGPSGRIDEQFF
-	TRBV2	-	CASSEEEGGSSSPLHF
-	TRBV28	-	CASRGGSPLYGYTF
-	TRBV20-1	-	CSARAGDNEKLFF
few	TRBV3-1	TRBD1	CASSHAGTGVTEAFF
-	TRBV6-2/TRBV6-3	-	CASDPGRGRYEQYF
-	TRBV12-3/TRBV12-4	-	CASKRPGSFTDAQYF
-	TRBV12-3/TRBV12-4	TRBD1	CTSSLEGGFSDTQYF
few	TRBV27	-	CASSLQGFYGYTF
few	TRBV12-3/TRBV12-4	TRBD2	CASSSRMTSGGTDTQYF
many	TRBV10-3	TRBD2	CAISPGLAGEGYNEQFF
few	TRBV2	-	CAAGEIYGYTF